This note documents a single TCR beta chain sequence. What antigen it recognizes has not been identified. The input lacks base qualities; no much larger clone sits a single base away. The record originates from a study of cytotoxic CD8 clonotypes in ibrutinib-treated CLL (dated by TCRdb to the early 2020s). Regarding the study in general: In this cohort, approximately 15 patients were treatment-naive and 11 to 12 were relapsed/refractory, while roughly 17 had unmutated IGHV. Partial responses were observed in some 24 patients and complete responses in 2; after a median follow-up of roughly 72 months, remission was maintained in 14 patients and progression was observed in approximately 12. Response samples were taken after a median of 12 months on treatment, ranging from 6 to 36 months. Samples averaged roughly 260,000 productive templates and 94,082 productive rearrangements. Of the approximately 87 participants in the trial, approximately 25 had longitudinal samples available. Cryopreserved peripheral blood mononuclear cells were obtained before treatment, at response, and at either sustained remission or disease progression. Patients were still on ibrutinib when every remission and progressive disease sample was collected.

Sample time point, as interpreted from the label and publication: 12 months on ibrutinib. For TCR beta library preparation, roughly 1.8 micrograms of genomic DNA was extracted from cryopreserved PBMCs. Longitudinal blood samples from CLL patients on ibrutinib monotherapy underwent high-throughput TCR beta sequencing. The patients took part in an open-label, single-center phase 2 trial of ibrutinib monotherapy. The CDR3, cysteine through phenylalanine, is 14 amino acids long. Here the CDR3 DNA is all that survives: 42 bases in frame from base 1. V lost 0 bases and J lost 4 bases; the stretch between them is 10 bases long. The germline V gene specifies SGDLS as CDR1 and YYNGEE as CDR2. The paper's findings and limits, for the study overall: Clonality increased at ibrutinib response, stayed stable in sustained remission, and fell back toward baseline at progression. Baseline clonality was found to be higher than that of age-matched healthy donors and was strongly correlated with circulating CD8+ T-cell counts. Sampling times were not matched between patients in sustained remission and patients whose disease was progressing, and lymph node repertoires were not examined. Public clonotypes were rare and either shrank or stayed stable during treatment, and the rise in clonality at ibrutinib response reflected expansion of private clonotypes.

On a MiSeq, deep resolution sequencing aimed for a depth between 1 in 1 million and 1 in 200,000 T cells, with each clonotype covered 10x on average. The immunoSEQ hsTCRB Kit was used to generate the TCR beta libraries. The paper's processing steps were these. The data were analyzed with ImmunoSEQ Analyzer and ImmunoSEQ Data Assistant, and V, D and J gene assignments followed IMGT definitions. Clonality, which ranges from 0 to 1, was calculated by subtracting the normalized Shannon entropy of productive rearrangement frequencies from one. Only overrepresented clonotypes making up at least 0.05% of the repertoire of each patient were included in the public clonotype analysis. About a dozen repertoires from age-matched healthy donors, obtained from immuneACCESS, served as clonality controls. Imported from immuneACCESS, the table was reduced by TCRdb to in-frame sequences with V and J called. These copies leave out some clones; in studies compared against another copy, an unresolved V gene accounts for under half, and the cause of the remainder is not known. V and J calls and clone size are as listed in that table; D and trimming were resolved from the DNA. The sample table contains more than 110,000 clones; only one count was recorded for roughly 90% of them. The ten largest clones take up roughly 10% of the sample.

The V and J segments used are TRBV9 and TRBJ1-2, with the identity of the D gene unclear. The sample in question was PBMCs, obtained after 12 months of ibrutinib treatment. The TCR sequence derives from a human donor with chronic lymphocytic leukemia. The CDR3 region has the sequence CASSVERSSYGYTF. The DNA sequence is TGTGCCAGCAGCGTAGAACGGTCCTCCTATGGCTACACCTTC.